Listed below are T cell receptor beta chains from one sample, sequenced in a study of blood T cell repertoires in COVID-19. Assay used: immunoSEQ multiplex PCR; TCRdb lists only in-frame clones, some missing. The sample carries about 270,000 clones, over 75% recorded once. The sequencing input was PBMCs or T cells enriched from blood (not recorded which). The receptors were gathered from a young woman who had recovered from COVID-19. Both conserved end residues are part of each CDR3. A D gene is named only where the DNA matches it firmly. Rows may omit the clone size; those that give it use once, few, many or a size class.

TRBJ1-1 NA NA 15 TRBV5-4 TGTGCCAGCAGCTTGCGGAGGGCCTCGAACACTGAAGCTTTCTTT CASSLRRASNTEAFF
TRBJ2-7 NA NA 11 TRBV20-1 TGCAGTGCCAGAAGGGGTTACGAGCAGTACTTC CSARRGYEQYF
TRBJ1-2 TRBD1 NA 15 TRBV5-4 TGTGCCAGCAGCTTCGGGCAGGGGGAGTTCTATGGCTACACCTTC CASSFGQGEFYGYTF
TRBJ1-1 NA NA 16 TRBV19 TGTGCCAGTAGGATCGGGAGGGGGGATTACGGCACTGAAGCTTTCTTT CASRIGRGDYGTEAFF
TRBJ1-5 NA NA 16 TRBV28 TGTGCCAGCATCCCCGTCGGGAGCTATAGCAATCAGCCCCAGCATTTT CASIPVGSYSNQPQHF
TRBJ1-1 TRBD1 NA 13 TRBV5-5 TGTGCCAGCAGGAGGACAGGGGAGACTGAAGCTTTCTTT CASRRTGETEAFF
TRBJ1-6 NA NA 15 TRBV5-1 TGCGCCAGCAGCTTGGACAACCCCTATAATTCACCCCTCCACTTT CASSLDNPYNSPLHF
TRBJ1-5 NA NA 15 TRBV7-2 TGTGCCAGCAGCTTTGGGCAGGTCCCCAATCAGCCCCAGCATTTT CASSFGQVPNQPQHF
TRBJ2-5 NA once 15 TRBV19 TGTGCCAGTAGTATAGCAGGCAGTTACCAAGAGACCCAGTACTTC CASSIAGSYQETQYF
TRBJ2-7 TRBD2 NA 15 TRBV4-2 TGTGCCAGCAGCCCTCTAGCGGGGGCCCGCGCCGAGCAGTACTTC CASSPLAGARAEQYF
TRBJ1-1 NA NA 12 TRBV25-1 TGTGCCAGCACTGTTTCGAACACTGAAGCTTTCTTT CASTVSNTEAFF
TRBJ2-5 NA NA 13 TRBV2 TGTGCCAGCAGTGGGAGGGGCCAAGAGACCCAGTACTTC CASSGRGQETQYF
TRBJ1-6 TRBD1 NA 16 TRBV11-2 TGTGCCAGCAGCGTGGGACAGAGTGTCTATAATTCACCCCTCCACTTT CASSVGQSVYNSPLHF
TRBJ2-2 NA NA 17 TRBV27 TGTGCCAGCAGCCGTCACGGGGGGCGAGGTCTCACCGGGGAGCTGTTTTTT CASSRHGGRGLTGELFF
TRBJ2-7 TRBD2 NA 15 TRBV5-1 TGCGCCAGCAGCTTACGGACTAGCGGCTCCTACGAGCAGTACTTC CASSLRTSGSYEQYF
TRBJ2-2 NA NA 15 TRBV19 TGTGCCAGCACCTGGACTTCCGTATACACCGGGGAGCTGTTTTTT CASTWTSVYTGELFF
TRBJ1-2 TRBD1 NA 14 TRBV7-9 TGTGCCAGCAGACACGGACAGGGAGACTATGGCTACACCTTC CASRHGQGDYGYTF
TRBJ1-1 TRBD1 NA 17 TRBV7-9 TGTGCCAGCAGCCCCCCGCGCAGGGGGCTAGTCGGAACTGAAGCTTTCTTT CASSPPRRGLVGTEAFF
TRBJ2-1 TRBD1 NA 12 TRBV15 TGTGCCACCCAGGGACAGCCGCGTGAGCAGTTCTTC CATQGQPREQFF
TRBJ1-2 NA NA 11 TRBV21-1 TGTGCCAGCAGCCCTAGGGACAGCTACACCTTC CASSPRDSYTF
TRBJ1-1 NA NA 13 TRBV28 TGTGCCAGCAGTTTAGGGGGGGCGATGGGAGCTTTCTTT CASSLGGAMGAFF
TRBJ1-3 NA NA 18 TRBV14 TGTGCCAGCAGCCTCACGGACACTATCGGATTCTCTGGAAACACCATATATTTT CASSLTDTIGFSGNTIYF
TRBJ1-4 NA NA 12 TRBV27 TGTGCCAGCAGTCCCCTTAATGAAAAACTGTTTTTT CASSPLNEKLFF
TRBJ2-2 NA NA 14 TRBV4-1 TGCGCCAGCAGCCAAGAGAATGGCGGCGGGGAGCTGTTTTTT CASSQENGGGELFF
TRBJ1-2 NA NA 12 TRBV28 TGTGCCAGCAGTGGGGGCAGGGATGGCTACACCTTC CASSGGRDGYTF
TRBJ1-1 NA NA 16 TRBV3-1/TRBV3-2 TGTGCCAGCAGCCAAGGCCTCCGGGGAAGAAACACTGAAGCTTTCTTT CASSQGLRGRNTEAFF
TRBJ2-1 NA NA 16 TRBV4-1 TGCGCCAGCAGCCAAGATTCAGGGCTAATCTACAATGAGCAGTTCTTC CASSQDSGLIYNEQFF
TRBJ2-7 NA NA 12 TRBV21-1 TGTGCCAGCAGCCGACAAGGCAACGAGCAGTACTTC CASSRQGNEQYF
TRBJ2-3 NA NA 13 TRBV9 TGTGCCAGCAGCCAGGCAGGCACAGATACGCAGTATTTT CASSQAGTDTQYF
TRBJ2-2 NA NA 14 TRBV30 TGTGCCTGGAGTACGGGGGTAGGCACCGGGGAGCTGTTTTTT CAWSTGVGTGELFF
TRBJ2-5 NA NA 11 TRBV6-5 TGTGCCAGCAGTCGAGGCGAGACCCAGTACTTC CASSRGETQYF
TRBJ2-7 NA NA 12 TRBV19 TGTGCCAGTAAAAGCTCGACCTACGAGCAGTACTTC CASKSSTYEQYF
TRBJ1-6 NA NA 13 TRBV12-3/TRBV12-4 TGTGCCAGCCGCGCGGGGGCGAATTCACCCCTCCACTTT CASRAGANSPLHF
TRBJ1-1 TRBD1 NA 13 TRBV29-1 TGCAGCGCCCTGACAGGGGGCGGGGTGGAAGCTTTCTTT CSALTGGGVEAFF
TRBJ1-1 NA few 12 TRBV3-1/TRBV3-2 TGTGCCAGCAGCCCCCTCGGTCGTGAAGCTTTCTTT CASSPLGREAFF
TRBJ2-1 TRBD1 NA 14 TRBV30 TGTGCCCGCACCGGGACAGGGCTAAGCAATGAGCAGTTCTTC CARTGTGLSNEQFF
TRBJ1-1 TRBD1 NA 15 TRBV13 TGTGCCAGCAGCCTAGACAGGGGCTTGGACACTGAAGCTTTCTTT CASSLDRGLDTEAFF